These 2 T cell receptor beta chains originate from one sample sequenced in a study of quantifying T cell responses using KT2 cells. About the research overall: RNA was reverse transcribed with TCR alpha and beta constant-region primers.

Each cDNA got a UMI-containing oligo ligated at its 3' end. An equimolar mix of RC1.1 and RC1.2 primed the beta chain across TRBC1 and TRBC2. One entry per CDR3 protein results from TCRdb running MiXCR on the UMI-ligation and nested PCR reads. The repertoire holds some 50,000 distinct CDR3 sequences, with roughly 12% as singletons. Material for sequencing was PBMCs spiked with cells of the T cell clone KT2. Receptors originate from a human donor.

The rearrangement joins TRBV27 to TRBJ2-2; 9 bases match TRBD1. The CDR3 has 16 amino acids. With 0 bases clipped from V and 6 bases from J, the junction kept 5 bases outside the gene matches. Germline V gives CDR1 MNHEY, CDR2 SMNVEV (reference sequence). CDR3 nucleotides: TGTGCCAGCAGTTTATCAGGGACAGGGTTCGCCGGGGAGCTGTTTTTT. Its protein is CASSLSGTGFAGELFF.

This chain joins TRBV5-1 and TRBJ2-1; perhaps TRBD2 as D (7 bases). This CDR3 spans 15 amino acids. Per germline, CDR1 SGHRS and CDR2 YFSETQ. V was cut by 2 bases and J by 2 bases, with 11 bases left in between. The CDR3, as DNA: TGCGCCAGCAGCTTAAGCGGGACAACCTACAATGAGCAGTTCTTC. Translating it yields CASSLSGTTYNEQFF.